Here is one T cell receptor (beta chain) with its context. The CDR3 length is 15 residues. CDR1 is DFQATT, CDR2 SNEGSKA, per germline (reference sequence). The V and J ends lost 7 bases and 0 bases respectively, with 17 bases between them. This sample is part of a study of early T cells in non-severe SARS-CoV-2 infection. TCRdb re-derived calls from the 5' RACE reads in MiXCR, one entry per CDR3 protein. The table shows tens of thousands of distinct CDR3 sequences, with around 6.1% occurring only once. Sequenced here: whole blood, sampled at baseline. This sequence joins TRBV20-1 and TRBJ2-3; TRBD2 might be the D (6 bases). The source is an adult who was a healthcare worker with PCR-confirmed SARS-CoV-2 infection or an uninfected control (not recorded which). For the CDR3, the DNA is TGCAGTGTCGGCCGACTAGTCGGAAGCACAGATACGCAGTATTTT. Amino acid sequence: CSVGRLVGSTDTQYF.